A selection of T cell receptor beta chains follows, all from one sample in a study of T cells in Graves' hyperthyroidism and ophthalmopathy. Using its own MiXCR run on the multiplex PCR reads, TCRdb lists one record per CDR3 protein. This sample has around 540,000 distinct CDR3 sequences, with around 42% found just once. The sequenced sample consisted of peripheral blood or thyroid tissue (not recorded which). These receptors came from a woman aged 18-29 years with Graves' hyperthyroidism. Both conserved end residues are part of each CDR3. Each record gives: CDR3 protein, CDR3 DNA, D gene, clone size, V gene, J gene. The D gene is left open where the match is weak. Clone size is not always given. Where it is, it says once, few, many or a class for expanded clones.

CSVTGLAGSGANVLTF,TGCAGCGTGACGGGACTAGCGGGCTCTGGGGCCAACGTCCTGACTTTC,TRBD2,few,TRBV29-1,TRBJ2-6
CASSATGLAETQYF,TGTGCCAGCAGTGCCACAGGACTAGCTGAGACCCAGTACTTC,TRBD2,.,TRBV2,TRBJ2-5
CASSSQEALPNTEAFF,TGTGCCAGCAGCTCCCAGGAGGCTTTACCGAACACTGAAGCTTTCTTT,.,few,TRBV7-9,TRBJ1-1
CSASQGTEAFF,TGCAGCGCCTCCCAAGGGACTGAAGCTTTCTTT,.,many,TRBV29-1,TRBJ1-1
CATSRVDGDGVWSEKLFF,TGTGCCACCAGCAGAGTGGACGGAGATGGGGTTTGGAGCGAAAAACTGTTTTTT,.,.,TRBV15,TRBJ1-4
CASEPWGGREQYF,TGTGCCAGTGAACCCTGGGGGGGCCGCGAGCAGTACTTC,.,few,TRBV19,TRBJ2-7
CASRIGLGSPLHF,TGTGCCAGCAGAATAGGGCTTGGGTCACCCCTCCACTTT,.,once,TRBV7-2,TRBJ1-6
CASSPQIQGPNEQYF,TGTGCCAGCTCACCTCAAATACAGGGTCCTAACGAGCAGTACTTC,.,few,TRBV19,TRBJ2-7
CASSEVGHGYGYTF,TGTGCCAGCAGTGAAGTGGGTCATGGCTATGGCTACACCTTC,.,.,TRBV25-1,TRBJ1-2
CASSLRDRSGNTIYF,TGTGCCAGCAGCCTTCGTGACCGCTCTGGAAACACCATATATTTT,.,once,TRBV11-1,TRBJ1-3
CSLELNQPQHF,TGCAGCTTAGAGCTAAATCAGCCCCAGCATTTT,.,.,TRBV29-1,TRBJ1-5
CSARDAWGKNQPQHF,TGCAGTGCTAGAGATGCATGGGGGAAGAATCAGCCCCAGCATTTT,.,few,TRBV20-1,TRBJ1-5
CASSYSSRGWNTGELFF,TGTGCCAGCAGTTACTCGTCTAGGGGATGGAACACCGGGGAGCTGTTTTTT,.,.,TRBV7-2,TRBJ2-2
CSASYDRGSGNTIYF,TGCAGTGCTAGTTACGACCGGGGATCTGGAAACACCATATATTTT,.,few,TRBV20-1,TRBJ1-3
CASSAGGQGGTEAFF,TGTGCCAGCAGCGCAGGGGGCCAAGGGGGCACTGAAGCTTTCTTT,TRBD1,few,TRBV9,TRBJ1-1
CSVEVRGTEAFF,TGCAGCGTTGAAGTCAGGGGCACTGAAGCTTTCTTT,.,many,TRBV29-1,TRBJ1-1
CSAARLGRVSSYEQYF,TGCAGTGCTGCCCGCCTTGGGCGAGTGAGCTCCTACGAGCAGTACTTC,.,few,TRBV20-1,TRBJ2-7
CASSLASGRVNYGYTF,TGTGCCAGCAGCCTCGCATCAGGCAGGGTGAACTATGGCTACACCTTC,.,.,TRBV25-1,TRBJ1-2
CATSAGGDYEQYF,TGTGCCACCAGTGCGGGAGGAGACTACGAGCAGTACTTC,TRBD2,many,TRBV15,TRBJ2-7
CASRQNRWNNSPLHF,TGTGCCAGCAGGCAGAACAGGTGGAATAATTCACCCCTCCACTTT,.,few,TRBV2,TRBJ1-6
CASSSWTSGRSMGELFF,TGTGCCAGCAGCTCGTGGACTAGCGGGAGAAGTATGGGGGAGCTGTTTTTT,TRBD2,few,TRBV7-1,TRBJ2-2
CASSHGSYQPQHF,TGTGCCAGCAGCCACGGGAGTTATCAGCCCCAGCATTTT,.,.,TRBV7-3,TRBJ1-5
CASSRVLAGNYEQYF,TGTGCCAGCAGCCGCGTACTAGCGGGAAACTACGAGCAGTACTTC,TRBD2,.,TRBV7-6,TRBJ2-7
CAISYSRLRDEKLFF,TGTGCCATCAGTTACTCCCGTCTTCGGGACGAAAAACTGTTTTTT,.,.,TRBV6-5,TRBJ1-4
CASSGPTRRETQYF,TGCGCCAGCAGTGGCCCGACTAGGAGGGAGACCCAGTACTTC,.,many,TRBV10-2,TRBJ2-5
CASSLFTTGELFF,TGTGCCAGCAGCTTATTTACCACCGGGGAGCTGTTTTTT,.,.,TRBV7-3,TRBJ2-2
CASSQEGEFVAFF,TGTGCCAGCAGCCAAGAAGGGGAATTCGTAGCTTTCTTT,.,.,TRBV4-2,TRBJ1-1
CASSREGFDEQYF,TGTGCCAGCAGCCGGGAGGGTTTCGACGAGCAGTACTTC,TRBD2,many,TRBV7-3,TRBJ2-7
CASSGGDKQEAYEQYF,TGTGCCAGCAGCGGAGGCGACAAACAGGAAGCCTACGAGCAGTACTTC,.,.,TRBV9,TRBJ2-7
CASSLRRTGSGANVLTF,TGTGCCAGCAGCTTGAGACGGACAGGGTCCGGGGCCAACGTCCTGACTTTC,TRBD1,.,TRBV11-2,TRBJ2-6
CASSGNKREDRGLYSYEQYF,TGTGCCAGCAGTGGTAATAAGAGAGAGGACAGGGGCCTATACTCCTACGAGCAGTACTTC,TRBD1,.,TRBV25-1,TRBJ2-7
CASSLSTARHSGNTIYF,TGTGCCAGCAGCCTCTCAACGGCCAGACACTCTGGAAACACCATATATTTT,.,.,TRBV7-9,TRBJ1-3
CASSGRQGEYGYTF,TGTGCCAGCAGCGGGCGGCAGGGGGAATATGGCTACACCTTC,TRBD1,few,TRBV9,TRBJ1-2
CASSYRQAGNTGELFF,TGTGCCAGCAGCTATAGACAAGCTGGAAACACCGGGGAGCTGTTTTTT,.,.,TRBV7-9,TRBJ2-2
CAGRRGWYGYTF,TGTGCCGGCAGAAGGGGCTGGTATGGCTACACCTTC,.,.,TRBV6-6,TRBJ1-2
CASSAETGTLGYTF,TGTGCCAGCAGCGCAGAGACAGGGACTCTTGGCTACACCTTC,TRBD1,.,TRBV2,TRBJ1-2
CSARGQGITQYF,TGCAGTGCTAGGGGACAGGGGATAACCCAGTACTTC,TRBD1,few,TRBV20-1,TRBJ2-5
CASSYSRGQYSYEQYF,TGTGCCAGCAGCTATTCGCGCGGACAGTACTCCTACGAGCAGTACTTC,.,.,TRBV7-2,TRBJ2-7
CASSQGLVAGGIETQYF,TGCGCCAGCAGCCAAGGGTTGGTAGCGGGAGGGATAGAGACCCAGTACTTC,TRBD2,.,TRBV7-3,TRBJ2-5
CSVEGPLSNQPQHF,TGCAGCGTTGAGGGCCCCCTTAGCAATCAGCCCCAGCATTTT,.,.,TRBV29-1,TRBJ1-5
CASSPGDSPLHF,TGTGCCAGCTCGCCTGGGGACTCACCCCTCCACTTT,.,many,TRBV7-9,TRBJ1-6
CASSIGTGVDYGYTF,TGTGCCAGTAGTATAGGGACAGGGGTGGACTATGGCTACACCTTC,TRBD1,.,TRBV19,TRBJ1-2
CASSQDWRGGEKLFF,TGTGCCAGCAGCCAAGATTGGCGGGGTGGCGAAAAACTGTTTTTT,.,few,TRBV7-9,TRBJ1-4
CAIKDGQGGTYEQYF,TGTGCCATCAAAGATGGGCAGGGAGGGACCTACGAGCAGTACTTC,TRBD2,many,TRBV10-3,TRBJ2-7